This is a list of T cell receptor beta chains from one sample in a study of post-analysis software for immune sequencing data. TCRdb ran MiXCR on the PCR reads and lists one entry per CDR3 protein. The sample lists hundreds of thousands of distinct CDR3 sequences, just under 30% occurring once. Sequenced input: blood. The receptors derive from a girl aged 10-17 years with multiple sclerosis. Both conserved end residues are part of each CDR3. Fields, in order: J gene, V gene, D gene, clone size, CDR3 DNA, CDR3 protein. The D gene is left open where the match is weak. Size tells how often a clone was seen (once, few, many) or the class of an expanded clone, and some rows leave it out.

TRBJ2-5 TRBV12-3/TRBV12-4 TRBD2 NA TGTGCCAGCAGGGGATTGGGACTAGCGGGGGTGAGGGAGACCCAGTACTTC CASRGLGLAGVRETQYF
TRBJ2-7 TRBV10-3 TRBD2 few TGTGCCATCAGTGAGACTAGCGTTCGGGAGCAGTACTTC CAISETSVREQYF
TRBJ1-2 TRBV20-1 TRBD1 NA TGCGGTGCTGCGAGACAGGGGAACTATGGCTACACCTTC CGAARQGNYGYTF
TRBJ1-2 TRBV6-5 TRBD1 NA TGTGCCAGCAGCCAGGGACAGGGGGCTTCCGGCTACACCTTC CASSQGQGASGYTF
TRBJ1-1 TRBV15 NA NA TGTGCCACCAGTTGGTTGAACACTGAAGCTTTCTTT CATSWLNTEAFF
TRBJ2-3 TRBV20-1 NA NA TGCAGTGCTAGAGGTGGGAGTGGCACAGATACGCAGTATTTT CSARGGSGTDTQYF
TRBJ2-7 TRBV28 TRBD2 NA TGTGCCAGCAGGAGCGGGAGAGCTCTCGAGCAGTACTTC CASRSGRALEQYF
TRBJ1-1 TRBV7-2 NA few TGTGCCAGCAGCCCTCTCGTGGACACTGAAGCTTTCTTT CASSPLVDTEAFF
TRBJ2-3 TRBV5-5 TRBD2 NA TGTGCCAGCAGCCTGCGCGGGAGACCCACAGATACGCAGTATTTT CASSLRGRPTDTQYF
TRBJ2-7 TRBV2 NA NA TGTGCCAGCAGTTTTGGCCCACCAGGGACCGAGCAGTACTTC CASSFGPPGTEQYF
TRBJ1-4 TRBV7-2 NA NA TGTGCCAGCAGCTTAGTAGGCAGGTCTGATGAAAAACTGTTTTTT CASSLVGRSDEKLFF
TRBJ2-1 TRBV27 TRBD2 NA TGTGCCAGCAGTTTAACTTCCGGGACTAGCGCGGGGAATAAGCGGTTCTTC CASSLTSGTSAGNKRFF
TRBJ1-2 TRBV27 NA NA TGTGCCAGCAGTTTATCGGCAGAAAAAGGGTATGGCTACACCTTC CASSLSAEKGYGYTF
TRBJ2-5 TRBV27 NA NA TGTGCCAGCAGTTCTGTCAAGGGTACCGCGAGGGTAGCCAAAAATATTCAGTACTTC CASSSVKGTARVAKNIQYF
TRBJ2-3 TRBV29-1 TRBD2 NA TGCAGCGTTGAAGCGGAGACTAGCCGGGAGGGTACGCAGTATTTT CSVEAETSREGTQYF
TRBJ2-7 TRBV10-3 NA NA TGTGCCACAGCGATAGCCGTCGAGTACGAGCAGTACTTC CATAIAVEYEQYF
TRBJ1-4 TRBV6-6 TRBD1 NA TGTGCCAGCAGTTACTCGATGTTGCAGGGGGCCAATGAAAAACGGTTTTTT CASSYSMLQGANEKRFF
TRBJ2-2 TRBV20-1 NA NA TGCAGTGCTTTCCGACCGACAGACGGGGTCACCGGGGAGCTGTTTTTT CSAFRPTDGVTGELFF
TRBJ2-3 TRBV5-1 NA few TGCGCCAGCAGCACCTCCGGGACGGGGCAAGATACGCAGTATTTT CASSTSGTGQDTQYF
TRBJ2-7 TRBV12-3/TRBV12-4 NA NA TGTGCCAGCTCTAGGGGAAGGTCCTGCGAGCAGTACTTC CASSRGRSCEQYF
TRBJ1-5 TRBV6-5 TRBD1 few TGTGCCAGCAACAAGGACAGGGGAGATCAGCCCCAGCATTTT CASNKDRGDQPQHF
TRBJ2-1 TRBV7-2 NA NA TGTGCCAGCAGGCCGGGGACAAACCTAGGCAATGAGCAGTTCTTC CASRPGTNLGNEQFF
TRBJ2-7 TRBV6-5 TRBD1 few TGTGCCAGCACCCACCTTGGACAGGCCCCCTACGAGCAGTACTTC CASTHLGQAPYEQYF
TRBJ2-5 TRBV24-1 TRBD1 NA TGTGCCACCAGTGAGCTGACAGGGGGCGTAGAGACCCAGTACTTC CATSELTGGVETQYF
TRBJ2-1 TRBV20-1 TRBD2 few TGCAGTGCCGACAGGACTAGCGGCTACAATGAGCAGTTCTTC CSADRTSGYNEQFF
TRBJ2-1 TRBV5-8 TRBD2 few TGTGCCAGCAGCCCGGGACTAGCGGGAGTAAGCTCCTACAATGAGCAGTTCTTC CASSPGLAGVSSYNEQFF
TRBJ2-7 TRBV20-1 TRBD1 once TGCAGTGCTAGACAGGGGGCCTATTACGAGCAGTACTTC CSARQGAYYEQYF
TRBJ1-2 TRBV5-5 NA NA TGTGCCAGCAGCTTAGGGACACCCGGAGGCTACACCTTC CASSLGTPGGYTF